Listed below are T cell receptor beta chains from one sample, sequenced in a study of OX40 agonist ivuxolimab in advanced cancers. Libraries were prepared by immunoSEQ multiplex PCR; TCRdb keeps only in-frame clonotypes and omits some of them. This table holds roughly 80,000 clones, around nine tenths found once. Sample: CD4+ or CD8+ T cells sorted from blood, taken in a trial of the OX40 agonist ivuxolimab. These TCRs come from an adult with an advanced solid tumor such as melanoma, head and neck, liver or kidney cancer. CDR3s include the opening cysteine and the closing phenylalanine or tryptophan. A D gene is named only where the DNA matches it firmly. Expanded clones are given a class, and other clones once, few, many or no size at all.

cdr3_aa: CASRGENIQYF; cdr3_nt: TGTGCCAGCAGAGGAGAAAACATTCAGTACTTC; clone_size: once; v_call: TRBV6-5; j_call: TRBJ2-4; d_call: -
cdr3_aa: CAWSVAGALSTTDTQYF; cdr3_nt: TGTGCCTGGAGTGTGGCAGGGGCGCTTTCAACCACAGATACGCAGTATTTT; clone_size: -; v_call: TRBV30; j_call: TRBJ2-3; d_call: -
cdr3_aa: CASSTLKGGELFF; cdr3_nt: TGTGCCAGCAGTACACTTAAGGGCGGGGAGCTGTTTTTT; clone_size: -; v_call: TRBV2; j_call: TRBJ2-2; d_call: -
cdr3_aa: CACTGTGSTDTQYF; cdr3_nt: TGTGCCTGTACCGGGACAGGGAGCACAGATACGCAGTATTTT; clone_size: -; v_call: TRBV30; j_call: TRBJ2-3; d_call: TRBD1
cdr3_aa: CASRYSLQEGPEAFF; cdr3_nt: TGTGCCAGCAGATATTCCCTACAGGAAGGGCCTGAAGCTTTCTTT; clone_size: once; v_call: TRBV6-1; j_call: TRBJ1-1; d_call: -
cdr3_aa: CASSSGYGTEAFF; cdr3_nt: TGTGCCAGCAGCTCAGGGTATGGCACTGAAGCTTTCTTT; clone_size: -; v_call: TRBV27; j_call: TRBJ1-1; d_call: -
cdr3_aa: CASSFKDGVSYNEQFF; cdr3_nt: TGTGCCAGCAGTTTCAAGGATGGGGTCTCCTACAATGAGCAGTTCTTC; clone_size: -; v_call: TRBV28; j_call: TRBJ2-1; d_call: -
cdr3_aa: CASSWDRGTGELFF; cdr3_nt: TGTGCCAGCAGCTGGGACAGGGGCACCGGGGAGCTGTTTTTT; clone_size: once; v_call: TRBV6-1; j_call: TRBJ2-2; d_call: TRBD1
cdr3_aa: CATASGQTNEKLFF; cdr3_nt: TGTGCCACCGCGTCGGGACAGACTAATGAAAAACTGTTTTTT; clone_size: -; v_call: TRBV6-5; j_call: TRBJ1-4; d_call: TRBD1
cdr3_aa: CASSGEVRQPQHF; cdr3_nt: TGTGCCAGCAGTGGTGAGGTAAGGCAGCCCCAGCATTTT; clone_size: -; v_call: TRBV6-1; j_call: TRBJ1-5; d_call: -
cdr3_aa: CASSPGTSGGPDTQYF; cdr3_nt: TGCGCCAGCAGCCCAGGGACTAGCGGGGGACCAGATACGCAGTATTTT; clone_size: -; v_call: TRBV5-1; j_call: TRBJ2-3; d_call: TRBD2
cdr3_aa: CASSLNGPGAGEKLFF; cdr3_nt: TGCGCCAGCAGCTTGAATGGTCCAGGGGCGGGTGAAAAACTGTTTTTT; clone_size: -; v_call: TRBV5-1; j_call: TRBJ1-4; d_call: -
cdr3_aa: CASSPGTSGNYNEQFF; cdr3_nt: TGTGCCAGCAGTCCAGGGACTAGCGGGAATTACAATGAGCAGTTCTTC; clone_size: -; v_call: TRBV27; j_call: TRBJ2-1; d_call: TRBD2
cdr3_aa: CASSFYAGEYGYTF; cdr3_nt: TGCGCCAGCAGCTTTTATGCAGGGGAATATGGCTACACCTTC; clone_size: -; v_call: TRBV5-1; j_call: TRBJ1-2; d_call: -
cdr3_aa: CASSGLGSEKLFF; cdr3_nt: TGTGCCAGCAGTGGTCTGGGTTCTGAAAAACTGTTTTTT; clone_size: -; v_call: TRBV2; j_call: TRBJ1-4; d_call: -
cdr3_aa: CASSPGGTQKVNYGYTF; cdr3_nt: TGTGCCAGCTCACCCGGCGGGACACAGAAAGTAAACTATGGCTACACCTTC; clone_size: -; v_call: TRBV18; j_call: TRBJ1-2; d_call: -
cdr3_aa: CAWSANRGETQYF; cdr3_nt: TGTGCCTGGAGTGCCAACAGGGGGGAGACCCAGTACTTC; clone_size: -; v_call: TRBV30; j_call: TRBJ2-5; d_call: TRBD1
cdr3_aa: CASSLTSWNEQFF; cdr3_nt: TGTGCCAGCAGCTTAACAAGCTGGAATGAGCAGTTCTTC; clone_size: -; v_call: TRBV7-3; j_call: TRBJ2-1; d_call: -
cdr3_aa: CTSSQDLRGGNTEAFF; cdr3_nt: TGCACCAGCAGCCAAGATCTGAGGGGCGGGAACACTGAAGCTTTCTTT; clone_size: -; v_call: TRBV1; j_call: TRBJ1-1; d_call: -
cdr3_aa: CAWSVGRKANTGELFF; cdr3_nt: TGTGCCTGGAGTGTAGGGCGTAAAGCGAACACCGGGGAGCTGTTTTTT; clone_size: -; v_call: TRBV30; j_call: TRBJ2-2; d_call: -
cdr3_aa: CASSKEFTATGELFF; cdr3_nt: TGTGCCAGCAGCAAAGAATTCACAGCCACCGGGGAGCTGTTTTTT; clone_size: -; v_call: TRBV6-5; j_call: TRBJ2-2; d_call: -
cdr3_aa: CAWSRVLDEQYF; cdr3_nt: TGTGCCTGGTCCAGGGTTCTCGACGAGCAGTACTTC; clone_size: -; v_call: TRBV30; j_call: TRBJ2-7; d_call: -
cdr3_aa: CASSLLAGGIDTQYF; cdr3_nt: TGTGCCAGCAGTTTACTGGCGGGGGGGATCGATACGCAGTATTTT; clone_size: -; v_call: TRBV28; j_call: TRBJ2-3; d_call: TRBD2
cdr3_aa: CASSIRTSGRSPANTGELFF; cdr3_nt: TGTGCCAGTAGTATACGGACTAGCGGGAGAAGTCCTGCGAACACCGGGGAGCTGTTTTTT; clone_size: -; v_call: TRBV19; j_call: TRBJ2-2; d_call: TRBD2
cdr3_aa: CASSISYRKPFSYEQYF; cdr3_nt: TGTGCCAGTAGTATCTCCTACAGGAAACCATTCTCCTACGAGCAGTACTTC; clone_size: -; v_call: TRBV19; j_call: TRBJ2-7; d_call: -